This TCR beta chain was found in a study of T cells after yellow fever vaccination. TCRdb called the 5' RACE reads again in MiXCR, with one record for every CDR3 protein. Of approximately 150,000 distinct CDR3 sequences in the sample, 7% to 10% were seen once. General study findings and limits: Post-booster samples contained most primary-vaccination clones (approximately 97% CD4, less than 90% CD8).

As regards this clonotype: The antigen is undetermined.

The specimen comprised CD8+ T cells sorted from PBMCs, sampled 45 days after the yellow fever booster vaccination. The source is a man aged 18 to 30 who received the YFV17D yellow fever vaccine.

The CDR3 spells CASSQSVTGPVNEQFF. The CDR3 coding sequence is TGCGCCAGCAGCCAATCTGTAACAGGGCCGGTCAATGAGCAGTTCTTC. The chain has TRBV4-1 and TRBJ2-1; D might be TRBD1 (6 bases). Germline V gene sequence: CDR1 MGHRA, CDR2 YSYEKL. The length of the CDR3 is 16 residues. V gave up 2 bases and J gave up 6 bases, with 17 bases separating them.